This T cell receptor (beta chain) was found in a study of PD-1 blockade in classical Hodgkin lymphoma (TCRdb year 2020). Background on the whole study: Nivolumab dosing was 3 mg/kg intravenously every 2 weeks, continuing until either disease progression or unacceptable toxicity. To define a peripheral blood immune signature of response to PD-1 blockade in classical Hodgkin lymphoma, the study combined TCR beta sequencing with CyTOF.

Trimming removed 7 bases from V and 5 bases from J, leaving 9 bases between the germline ends. Spanning cysteine to phenylalanine, the CDR3 consists of 11 amino acids. Only the CDR3 portion is preserved as DNA: 33 bases, with reading frame beginning at the first base. Looking up the germline V gene yields CDR1 SGDLS and CDR2 YYNGEE. This specimen's time point label, per the study, means: cycle 2 day 1 (C2D1) of nivolumab. Relapse after autologous stem cell transplantation had occurred in all trial patients, and cohorts A, B and C were distinguished by prior brentuximab vedotin exposure. The trial cohort comprised a few dozen patients with relapsed/refractory classical Hodgkin lymphoma whose best overall responses were complete response, partial response or progressive disease. Trial patients were treated with single-agent nivolumab in the multi-cohort phase II CheckMate 205 trial. An independent review committee assessed best overall response by applying the 2007 International Working Group response criteria. PBMCs from the trial were collected at three points: immediately before nivolumab initiation (C1D1), and during therapy at cycle 2 day 1 and cycle 4 day 1. Peripheral blood was collected in 8 mL Vacutainer Cell Preparation Tubes, from which PBMCs were isolated by centrifugation and then cryopreserved.

The Qiagen DNeasy kit was used to extract genomic DNA from unsorted PBMCs and from the negatively selected CD4+ and CD8+ fractions. TCR beta CDR3 regions were amplified by immunoSEQ multiplex PCR using primers annealing to V and J segments. A synthetic immune receptor repertoire was used to minimize amplification bias, and any residual bias was removed computationally once sequencing was done. Per the source publication's procedure: Custom Python scripts were used to quantify repertoire diversity as the Shannon entropy index. Unsorted, CD4+ and CD8+ repertoires were analyzed separately, except in combined analyses where CD4+ and CD8+ sequences were merged in silico. A clone was considered expanded if an increase in frequency of at least 2-fold after treatment relative to C1D1 was found, and a pseudocount of 0.5 was applied to clones undetected at baseline. Clones with 0 or 1 copy at C1D1 were classified as singleton clones, and clones with 2 or more copies were classified as non-singleton clones. By matching protein sequences in sorted samples from the same patient, clones expanded in unsorted samples were annotated as CD4+, CD8+ or unknown. Diversity changes from C1D1 to C4D1 were tested in paired samples using Wilcoxon tests. This is the immuneACCESS table as TCRdb keeps it, with only in-frame sequences that have V and J called. A part of the clones is gone; compared with another copy, unresolved V genes explain less than half, and the rest is unexplained. V and J calls and clone size follow that table, whereas D and trimming were derived from the DNA. Recorded for this sample are 39,000 or so clones; approximately 90% of them occurred a single time. The ten biggest clones cover more than 5.5% of the sample.

A remark on this clone: It has no known antigen specificity. The input lacks base qualities; no much larger clone sits a single base away.

Study-level results and caveats: The study was limited to a single clinical trial cohort, and causes of repertoire differences, possibly disease activity or prior therapy, remained undefined. CD4+ but not CD8+ TCR diversity rose significantly by C4D1 (p=0.0027 vs p=0.16), most apparent in complete responders (p=0.02). Baseline diversity similar to that of newly diagnosed patients was observed in trial patients achieving complete response, whereas significantly lower diversity was observed in partial responders and progressors. Baseline TCR diversity was reported as lower in newly diagnosed patients than in healthy donors, and lower still in relapsed/refractory patients. Patients starting nivolumab less than 1 year after ASCT had lower diversity and were excluded from later analyses to avoid confounding by immune reconstitution.

Specimen: peripheral blood mononuclear cells (PBMCs), collected before the second cycle of nivolumab. The chain is assembled from TRBV9 and TRBJ2-5; confidence is insufficient to name the D gene. This TCR came from a human donor with classical Hodgkin lymphoma. The DNA sequence is TGTGCCAGCGGGTCGTCGGAGACCCAGTACTTC. Its protein product is CASGSSETQYF.